This TCR beta chain was recorded in a study of breast tumors, draining lymph nodes, adjacent tissues. The study's findings and limits: The lymph node origin of tumor T cells was framed as consistent with a hypothesis, not demonstrated.

TCRdb analysed the multiplex PCR reads with MiXCR anew, one entry per CDR3 protein. In the table there are about 230,000 distinct CDR3 sequences, 32% of which are singletons. This CDR3 spans 15 amino acids. Germline loops: CDR1 SGHRS, CDR2 YFSETQ. Germline trimming cut 1 base from V and 3 bases from J; bases unmatched to any gene: 2. The lymph nodes were axillary draining lymph nodes from breast cancer patients. As regards this clonotype: Its cognate antigen is unknown. A read error may be the cause here, since a much bigger clone is one base away.

The rearrangement uses TRBV5-1 and TRBJ2-7, with TRBD2 matching over 12 bases. The clonotype comes from a female donor with breast cancer. Some clones in this sample may be carry-over from other donors' samples. The sample was axillary lymph node tissue. The CDR3: CASSLTTSGSYEQYF. For the CDR3, the DNA is TGCGCCAGCAGCTTGACGACTAGCGGGAGCTACGAGCAGTACTTC. Full variable domain (remainder filled in from reference TRBV5-1 and TRBJ2-7): KAGVTQTPRYLIKTRGQQVTLSCSPISGHRSVSWYQQTPGQGLQFLFEYFSETQRNKGNFPGRFSGRQFSNSRSEMNVSTLELGDSALYLCASSLTTSGSYEQYFGPGTRLTVT.